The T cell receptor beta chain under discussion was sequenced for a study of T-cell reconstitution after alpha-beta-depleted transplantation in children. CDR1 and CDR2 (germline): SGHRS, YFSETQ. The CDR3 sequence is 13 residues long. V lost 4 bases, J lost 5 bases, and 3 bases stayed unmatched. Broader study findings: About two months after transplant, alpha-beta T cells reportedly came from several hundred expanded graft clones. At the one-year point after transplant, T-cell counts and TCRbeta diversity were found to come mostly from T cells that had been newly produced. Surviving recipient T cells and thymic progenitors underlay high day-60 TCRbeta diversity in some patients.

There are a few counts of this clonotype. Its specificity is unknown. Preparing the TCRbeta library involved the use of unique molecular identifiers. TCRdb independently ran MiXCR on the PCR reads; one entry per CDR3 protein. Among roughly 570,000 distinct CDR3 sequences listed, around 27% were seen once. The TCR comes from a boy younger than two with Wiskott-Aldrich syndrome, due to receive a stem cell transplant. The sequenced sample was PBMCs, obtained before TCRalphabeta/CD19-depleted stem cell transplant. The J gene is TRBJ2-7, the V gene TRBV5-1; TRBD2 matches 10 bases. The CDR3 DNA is TGCGCCAGCAGCCCGCTAGCGGGGGACGAGCAGTACTTC. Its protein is CASSPLAGDEQYF.